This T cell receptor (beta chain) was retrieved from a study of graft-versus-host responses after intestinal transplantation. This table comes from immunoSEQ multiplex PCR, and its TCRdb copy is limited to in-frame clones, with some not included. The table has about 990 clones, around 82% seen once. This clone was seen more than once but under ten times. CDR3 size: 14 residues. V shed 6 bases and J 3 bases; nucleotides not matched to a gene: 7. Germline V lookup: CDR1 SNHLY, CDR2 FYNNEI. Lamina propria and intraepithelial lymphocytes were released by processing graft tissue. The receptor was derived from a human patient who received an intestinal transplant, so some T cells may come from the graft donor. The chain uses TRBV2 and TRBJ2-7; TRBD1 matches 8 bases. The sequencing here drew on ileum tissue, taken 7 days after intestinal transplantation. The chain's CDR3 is CASRDREHLYEQYF. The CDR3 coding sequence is TGTGCCAGCAGGGACAGGGAGCACCTCTACGAGCAGTACTTC.